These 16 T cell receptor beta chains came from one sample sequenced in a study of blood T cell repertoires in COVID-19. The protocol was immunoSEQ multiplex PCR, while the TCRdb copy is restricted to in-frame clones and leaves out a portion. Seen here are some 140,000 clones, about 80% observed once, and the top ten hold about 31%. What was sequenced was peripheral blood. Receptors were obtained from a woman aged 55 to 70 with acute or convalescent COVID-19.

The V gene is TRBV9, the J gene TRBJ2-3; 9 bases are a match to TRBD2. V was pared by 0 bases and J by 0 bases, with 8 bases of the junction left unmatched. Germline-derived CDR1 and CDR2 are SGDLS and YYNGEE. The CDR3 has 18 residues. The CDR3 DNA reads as TGTGCCAGCAGCGTAGGTCTAGCGGGGCCCCTTAGCACAGATACGCAGTATTTT. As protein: CASSVGLAGPLSTDTQYF. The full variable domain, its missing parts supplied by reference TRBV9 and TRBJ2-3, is DSGVTQTPKHLITATGQRVTLRCSPRSGDLSVYWYQQSLDQGLQFLIQYYNGEERAKGNILERFSAQQFPDLHSELNLSSLELGDSALYFCASSVGLAGPLSTDTQYFGPGTRLTVL.

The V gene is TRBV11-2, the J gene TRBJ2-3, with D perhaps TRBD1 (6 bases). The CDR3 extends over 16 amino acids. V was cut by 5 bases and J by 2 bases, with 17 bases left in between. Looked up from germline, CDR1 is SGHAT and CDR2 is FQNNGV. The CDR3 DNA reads TGTGCCAGCAGCCCAGGGGCGGATCCCTACACAGATACGCAGTATTTT. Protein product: CASSPGADPYTDTQYF.

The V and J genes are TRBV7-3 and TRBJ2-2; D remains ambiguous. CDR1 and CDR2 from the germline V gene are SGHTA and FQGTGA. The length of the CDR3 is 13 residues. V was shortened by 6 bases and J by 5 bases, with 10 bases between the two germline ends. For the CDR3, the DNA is TGTGCCAGCAGTCAAGTCAGGACCGGGGAGCTGTTTTTT. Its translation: CASSQVRTGELFF.

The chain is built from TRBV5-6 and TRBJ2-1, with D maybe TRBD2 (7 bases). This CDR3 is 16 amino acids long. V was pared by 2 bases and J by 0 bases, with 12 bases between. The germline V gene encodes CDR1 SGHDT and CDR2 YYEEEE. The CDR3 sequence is CASSLGGALSYNEQFF. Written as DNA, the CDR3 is TGTGCCAGCAGCTTAGGGGGGGCCCTCTCCTACAATGAGCAGTTCTTC.

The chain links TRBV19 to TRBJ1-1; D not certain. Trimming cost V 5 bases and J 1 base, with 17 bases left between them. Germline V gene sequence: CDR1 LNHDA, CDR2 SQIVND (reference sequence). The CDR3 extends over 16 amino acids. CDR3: CASSPLGGIGNTEAFF. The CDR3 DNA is TGTGCCAGTAGTCCCCTCGGAGGGATCGGGAACACTGAAGCTTTCTTT.

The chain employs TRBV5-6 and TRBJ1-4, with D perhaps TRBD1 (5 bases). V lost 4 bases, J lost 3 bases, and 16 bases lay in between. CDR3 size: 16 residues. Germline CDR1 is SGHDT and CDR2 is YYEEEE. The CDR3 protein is CASSTRQRGSNEKLFF. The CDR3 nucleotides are TGTGCCAGCAGCACCCGACAGCGTGGCTCTAATGAAAAACTGTTTTTT. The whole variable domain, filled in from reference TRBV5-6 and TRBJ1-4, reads DAGVTQSPTHLIKTRGQQVTLRCSPKSGHDTVSWYQQALGQGPQFIFQYYEEEERQRGNFPDRFSGHQFPNYSSELNVNALLLGDSALYLCASSTRQRGSNEKLFFGSGTQLSVL.

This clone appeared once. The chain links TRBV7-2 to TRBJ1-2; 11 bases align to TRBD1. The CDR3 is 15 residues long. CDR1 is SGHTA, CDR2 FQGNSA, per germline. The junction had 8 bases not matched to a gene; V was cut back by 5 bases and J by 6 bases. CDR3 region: CASSPGTGGYNGYTF. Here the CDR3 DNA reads TGTGCCAGCAGCCCCGGGACAGGGGGATATAATGGCTACACCTTC.

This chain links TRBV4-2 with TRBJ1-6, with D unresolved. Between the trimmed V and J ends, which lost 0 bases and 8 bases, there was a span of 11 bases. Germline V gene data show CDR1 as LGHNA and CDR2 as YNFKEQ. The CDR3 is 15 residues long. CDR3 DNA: TGTGCCAGCAGCCAAGACCGGGGAGGGCATTCACCCCTCCACTTT. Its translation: CASSQDRGGHSPLHF.

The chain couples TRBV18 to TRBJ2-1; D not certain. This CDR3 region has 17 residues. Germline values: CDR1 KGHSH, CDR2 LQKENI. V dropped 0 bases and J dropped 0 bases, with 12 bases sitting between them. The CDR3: CASSPPRQTNSYNEQFF. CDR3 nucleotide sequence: TGTGCCAGCTCACCACCCCGACAAACCAACTCCTACAATGAGCAGTTCTTC.

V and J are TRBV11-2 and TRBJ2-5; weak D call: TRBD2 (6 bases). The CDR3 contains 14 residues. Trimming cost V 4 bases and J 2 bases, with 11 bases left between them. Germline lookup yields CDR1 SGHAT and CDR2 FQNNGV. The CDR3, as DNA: TGTGCCAGCAGCTCAAGGGCGGGACAAGAGACCCAGTACTTC. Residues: CASSSRAGQETQYF.

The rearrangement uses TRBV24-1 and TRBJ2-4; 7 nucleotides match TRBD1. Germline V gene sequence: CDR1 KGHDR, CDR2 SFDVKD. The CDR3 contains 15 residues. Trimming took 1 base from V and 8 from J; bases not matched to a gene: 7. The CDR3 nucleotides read TGTGCCACCAGTGATTTCGTACAGGGGATGGACATTCAGTACTTC. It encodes CATSDFVQGMDIQYF.

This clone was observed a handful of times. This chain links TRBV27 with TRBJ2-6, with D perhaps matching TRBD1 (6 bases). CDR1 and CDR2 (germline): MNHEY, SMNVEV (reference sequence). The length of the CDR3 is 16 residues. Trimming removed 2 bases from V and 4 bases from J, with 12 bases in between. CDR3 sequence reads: CASSLITGSGANVLTF. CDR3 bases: TGTGCCAGCAGTTTAATTACAGGGTCAGGGGCCAACGTCCTGACTTTC.

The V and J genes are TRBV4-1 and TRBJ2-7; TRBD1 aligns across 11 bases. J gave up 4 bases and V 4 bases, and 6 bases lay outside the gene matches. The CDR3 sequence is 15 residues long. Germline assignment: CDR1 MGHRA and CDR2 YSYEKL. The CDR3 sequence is CASSPGQGASYEQYV. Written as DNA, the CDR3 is TGCGCCAGCAGCCCCGGACAGGGGGCGTCGTACGAGCAGTACGTC.

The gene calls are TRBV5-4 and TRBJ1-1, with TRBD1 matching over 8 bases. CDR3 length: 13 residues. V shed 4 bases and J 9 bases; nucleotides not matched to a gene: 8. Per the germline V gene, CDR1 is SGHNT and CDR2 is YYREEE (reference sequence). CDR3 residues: CASSADRGWQAFF. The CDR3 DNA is TGTGCCAGCAGCGCTGACAGGGGATGGCAAGCTTTCTTT.

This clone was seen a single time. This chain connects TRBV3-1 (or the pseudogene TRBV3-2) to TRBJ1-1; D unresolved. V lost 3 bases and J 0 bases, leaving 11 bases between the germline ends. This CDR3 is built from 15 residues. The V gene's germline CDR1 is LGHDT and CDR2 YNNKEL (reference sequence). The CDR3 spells CASSQYEGLNTEAFF. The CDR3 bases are TGTGCCAGCAGCCAGTACGAGGGATTGAACACTGAAGCTTTCTTT.

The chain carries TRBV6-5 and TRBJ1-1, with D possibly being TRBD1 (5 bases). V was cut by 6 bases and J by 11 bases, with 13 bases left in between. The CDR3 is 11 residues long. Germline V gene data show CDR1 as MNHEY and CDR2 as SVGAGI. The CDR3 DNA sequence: TGTGCCAGCAGAATCAGGGCGGAGGCTTTCTTT. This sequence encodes CASRIRAEAFF.